This T cell receptor (beta chain) was observed in a study of blood T cell repertoires in COVID-19. Study-level information: The United States, Italy and Spain supplied acute and convalescent COVID-19 samples.

During active infection, Seattle patients enrolled and were then monitored through disease. Deletions cut 7 bases from V and 3 bases from J, with 18 bases between. CDR1 and CDR2 from the germline V gene are LNHDA and SQIVND (reference sequence). CDR3 length: 16 amino acids. How the authors handled the data: Estimated nucleated cell counts came from reference gene primer amplification. Here immunoSEQ multiplex PCR was the method, and the copy in TCRdb shows in-frame clones only, minus some. The DNA was the basis for D and trimming; V, J and clone size are from that table. The data contain over 150,000 clones, about 86% of them singletons.

The chain employs TRBV19 and TRBJ2-2; D perhaps matches TRBD2 (5 bases). The clonotype comes from an older woman with COVID-19, enrolled during active disease. Source material: peripheral blood. In DNA, the CDR3 is TGTGCCAGTAAGGTGCGGGCGGCACCTGACACCGGGGAGCTGTTTTTT. Translating it yields CASKVRAAPDTGELFF.